This section outlines one TCR beta chain sequence together with its context. The entry originates in a study of a mutant IDH1 vaccine in newly diagnosed glioma. As for the study in general: Patients were pretreated with radiotherapy, temozolomide, or both, mostly both.

Using immunoSEQ multiplex PCR, the repertoire was profiled, and TCRdb retains in-frame clones only, with some absent. The sample has around 87,000 clones, roughly four fifths seen once. Noted time point: baseline, week 1 (first vaccination visit). Treatment described: pre-vaccination baseline after standard-of-care therapy. The material sequenced was PBMCs, taken from a glioma patient treated with radiotherapy, temozolomide or both. The receptor's source is a woman aged 45-59 years with glioma.

As DNA, the CDR3 is TGCGCCAGCAGCTTGGTAACAGGGGTGACAGATACGCAGTATTTT. Translating it yields CASSLVTGVTDTQYF. V usage is TRBV5-1 and J usage is TRBJ2-3, with 7 bases aligning to TRBD1. The germline V gene has CDR1 SGHRS and CDR2 YFSETQ. CDR3 length equals 15 residues. The trim removed 0 bases at V and 3 bases at J, leaving 4 bases unmatched.